Following are 13 T cell receptor beta chains from one sample sequenced in a study of response to subunit inactivated influenza vaccine. TCRdb re-called the RT-PCR reads through MiXCR, storing one row per CDR3 protein. The sample contains 600,000 to 850,000 distinct CDR3 sequences, 13% to 15% of which appear only once. The sequencing used PBMCs from blood, collected around 15 days before vaccination. All receptors come from a man in his fifties or sixties who received an inactivated influenza vaccine.

The CDR3 DNA reads as TGTGCCAGCTCACCCTCCGGACAGACAGATACGCAGTATTTT. This translates into CASSPSGQTDTQYF. The V call is TRBV18, the J call TRBJ2-3; D is possibly TRBD1 (6 bases). Looked up from germline, CDR1 is KGHSH and CDR2 is LQKENI. This CDR3 has 14 residues. V was clipped by 3 bases and J by 3 bases, with 10 bases between them.

Many counts were recorded for this clonotype. The chain couples TRBV5-1 to TRBJ2-7, with D unclear. Germline CDR1 is SGHRS and CDR2 is YFSETQ. V shed 0 bases and J shed 3 bases, with 13 bases lying between them. This CDR3 spans 15 amino acids. The CDR3 DNA is TGCGCCAGCAGCTTGGCCCCGGGTTTAAACTACGAGCAGTACTTC. It is translated as CASSLAPGLNYEQYF.

This clonotype was found a few times. This chain connects TRBV15 to TRBJ1-5; D is perhaps TRBD1 (5 bases). V lost 4 bases and J lost 4, with 8 bases in between. The CDR3 has 13 residues. In germline, CDR1 is LNHNV, CDR2 YYDKDF (reference sequence). CDR3 sequence: CATSTRQNQPQHF. CDR3 bases: TGTGCCACCAGCACTCGACAGAATCAGCCCCAGCATTTT.

This clonotype showed up just a few times. The V and J genes are TRBV5-1 and TRBJ2-7, with D possibly being TRBD1 (6 bases). The CDR3 is 12 amino acids. The ends were cut back, 7 bases at V and 6 bases at J, with 14 bases in the middle. Germline CDR1 and CDR2: SGHRS and YFSETQ. CDR3 nucleotides: TGCGCCAGCGCGGACAGAGGGTCCGAGCAGTACTTC. Protein sequence: CASADRGSEQYF.

This clonotype was observed a handful of times. The CDR3 region is CASSPRRQEAFF. For the CDR3, the DNA is TGTGCCAGCAGCCCTAGGCGACAGGAGGCTTTCTTT. V and J are TRBV7-9 and TRBJ1-1; TRBD1 is a possible D gene (6 bases). The germline V gene has CDR1 SEHNR and CDR2 FQNEAQ (reference sequence). This CDR3 comprises 12 residues. Trimming left V 5 bases short and J 11 bases short, with 15 bases between.

The V call is TRBV6-5, the J call TRBJ1-6; 7 nucleotides line up with TRBD1. V gave up 0 bases and J gave up 10 bases; unmatched junction bases: 12. Germline V gene lookup returns CDR1 MNHEY and CDR2 SVGAGI. This CDR3 region has 17 residues. The CDR3 region is CASSYSIQGIRESPLHF. CDR3 nucleotide sequence: TGTGCCAGCAGTTACTCGATACAGGGGATCAGGGAGTCACCCCTCCACTTT.

The chain recombines TRBV7-2 with TRBJ1-1; D remains unclear. Germline CDR1 is SGHTA and CDR2 is FQGNSA. The V and J ends lost 5 bases and 1 base respectively, with 11 bases between them. The CDR3 is made up of 14 amino acids. The CDR3 DNA reads as TGTGCCAGCAGCCCAAAACATAGGAACACTGAAGCTTTCTTT. It codes for CASSPKHRNTEAFF.

The chain recombines TRBV6-1 with TRBJ1-1; 8 bases fit TRBD1. Per the germline V gene, CDR1 is MNHNS and CDR2 is SASEGT. V trimming: 5 bases; J trimming: 0 bases; junction bases outside the gene matches: 8. The CDR3 is made up of 16 amino acids. CDR3 sequence (DNA): TGTGCCAGCAGTCTTTCCGGGACAGGATTGAACACTGAAGCTTTCTTT. Translating it yields CASSLSGTGLNTEAFF.

V gene TRBV6-2 or TRBV6-3 combines with J gene TRBJ2-1, with D tentatively TRBD1 or TRBD2 (6 bases each). The length of the CDR3 is 16 residues. The germline V and J ends were trimmed by 2 bases and 6 bases, with 17 bases remaining between them. CDR1 is MNHEY, CDR2 SVGEGT, per germline. The CDR3 loop is CASSYARPGEANEQFF. CDR3 nucleotides: TGTGCCAGCAGTTACGCGAGGCCAGGGGAGGCCAATGAGCAGTTCTTC.

The chain combines TRBV4-3 with TRBJ1-1, with a possible D match to TRBD1 (6 bases). From germline, CDR1 is LGHNA and CDR2 YSLEER. V was shortened by 0 bases and J by 3 bases, with 11 bases between the two germline ends. The CDR3 loop spans 15 amino acids. CDR3 residues: CASSQDRGGYTEAFF. CDR3 nucleotides: TGCGCCAGCAGCCAAGACAGGGGAGGGTACACTGAAGCTTTCTTT.

The J gene is TRBJ1-2, the V gene TRBV12-3 or TRBV12-4, with TRBD1 identical over 7 bases. The CDR3 runs 12 residues. The J segment lost 10 bases and the V segment lost 4 bases, leaving 6 bases of the junction unmatched. The CDR3 sequence is CASSWDSHPYTF. CDR3 sequence (DNA): TGTGCCAGCAGTTGGGACAGTCACCCCTACACCTTC.

The chain has TRBV5-1 and TRBJ2-5; 7 bases are a match to TRBD1. The CDR3 has 14 amino acids. Unmatched junction bases numbered 3, after V lost 4 bases and J lost 0 bases. CDR1 and CDR2 from the germline V gene are SGHRS and YFSETQ. This CDR3 reads CASSPGQYQETQYF. Written as DNA, the CDR3 is TGCGCCAGCAGCCCGGGACAGTACCAAGAGACCCAGTACTTC.

The rearrangement uses TRBV5-1 and TRBJ2-6; D remains unclear. Germline CDR1 is SGHRS and CDR2 is YFSETQ. CDR3 length: 16 amino acids. Trimming cost V 1 base and J 0 bases, with 8 bases left between them. The CDR3 sequence is CASSLPAFSGANVLTF. In DNA form, the CDR3 reads TGCGCCAGCAGCTTGCCAGCCTTCTCTGGGGCCAACGTCCTGACTTTC. The full variable domain, completed using reference TRBV5-1 and TRBJ2-6, is KAGVTQTPRYLIKTRGQQVTLSCSPISGHRSVSWYQQTPGQGLQFLFEYFSETQRNKGNFPGRFSGRQFSNSRSEMNVSTLELGDSALYLCASSLPAFSGANVLTFGAGSRLTVL.